The 20 T cell receptor beta chains below were found in one sample sequenced in a study of blood T cell repertoires in COVID-19. Sequenced by immunoSEQ multiplex PCR; TCRdb stores in-frame clones only, minus some. The data show about 55,000 clones, with 70% to 85% seen just once and more than 9% held by the top ten. The sample consisted of peripheral blood. The origin of the receptors is a man older than 75 with COVID-19, enrolled during active disease.

This chain uses TRBV27 with TRBJ1-1; 7 positions match TRBD1. Trimming at V came to 6 bases and at J to 6 bases, leaving 10 bases not matched to a gene. The length of the CDR3 is 14 residues. From germline, CDR1 is MNHEY and CDR2 SMNVEV (reference sequence). The CDR3 region has the DNA TGTGCCAGCAGACCCGACAGGGTGATCGCTGAAGCTTTCTTT. Translation: CASRPDRVIAEAFF.

The rearrangement uses TRBV18 and TRBJ2-7; D remains ambiguous. Germline V CDR1 and CDR2: KGHSH, LQKENI. The CDR3 has 14 residues. V was clipped by 0 bases and J by 5 bases, with 11 bases between them. CDR3 residues: CASSPPYSPDEQYV. The CDR3 DNA sequence: TGTGCCAGCTCACCACCCTATAGCCCAGACGAGCAGTACGTC.

This clone was seen once. This sequence joins TRBV5-5 and TRBJ2-5; a possible D gene is TRBD2 (6 bases). The CDR3 is made up of 14 amino acids. Germline V gene sequence: CDR1 SGHKS, CDR2 YYEKEE (reference sequence). Trimming took 0 bases from V and 5 from J, leaving 11 bases between them. CDR3 residues: CASSLAGSGETQYF. Here the CDR3 DNA reads TGTGCCAGCAGCTTGGCCGGGAGTGGGGAGACCCAGTACTTC.

This clone showed up just once. The chain combines TRBV7-9 with TRBJ1-4; the D gene is possibly TRBD1 (5 bases). V was trimmed by 10 bases and J by 5 bases, leaving 20 bases between them. CDR1 is SEHNR, CDR2 FQNEAQ, per germline (reference sequence). CDR3 length: 15 amino acids. This chain's CDR3 is CAIPWDTRGNEKLFF. The CDR3 nucleotides are TGTGCCATCCCGTGGGATACAAGGGGAAATGAAAAACTGTTTTTT.

This chain connects TRBV5-1 to TRBJ1-4, with a possible D match to TRBD1 (6 bases). The CDR3 sequence is 17 residues long. CDR1 is SGHRS and CDR2 is YFSETQ in the germline V gene. Trimming cost V 1 base and J 3 bases, with 16 bases left between them. The CDR3 nucleotides are TGCGCCAGCAGCTTGTCTCCCAACCAGGGGTCTAATGAAAAACTGTTTTTT. Translating gives CASSLSPNQGSNEKLFF.

The V call is TRBV7-2, the J call TRBJ1-3; D gene uncertain. The CDR3 runs 14 residues. Per germline, CDR1 SGHTA and CDR2 FQGNSA. V was pared by 1 base and J by 0 bases, with 4 bases between. DNA of the CDR3: TGTGCCAGCAGCTTAGATATCTCTGGAAACACCATATATTTT. This gives the protein CASSLDISGNTIYF.

The V gene is TRBV6-5, the J gene TRBJ2-7; maybe TRBD1 (5 bases). This CDR3 contains 14 residues. Germline-derived CDR1 and CDR2 are MNHEY and SVGAGI. V was cut by 6 bases and J by 0 bases, with 12 bases left in between. The CDR3 reads CASSPSTASYEQYV. DNA of the CDR3: TGTGCCAGCAGCCCGTCGACAGCCTCCTACGAGCAGTACGTC.

The V call is TRBV18, the J call TRBJ1-5, with TRBD1 as a possible D gene (6 bases). V was cut by 3 bases and J by 3 bases, with 12 bases left in between. The CDR3 runs to 15 residues. CDR1 and CDR2 from the germline V gene are KGHSH and LQKENI. CDR3: CASSPNTGSNQPQHF. The CDR3 nucleotides read TGTGCCAGCTCACCGAATACAGGGTCCAATCAGCCCCAGCATTTT.

This chain uses TRBV19 with TRBJ2-1, with D maybe TRBD2 (6 bases). Per the germline V gene, CDR1 is LNHDA and CDR2 is SQIVND (reference sequence). CDR3 length equals 19 residues. Trimming left V 3 bases short and J 4 bases short, with 25 bases between. The CDR3 DNA is TGTGCCAGTAGTATTATAGCCGGATTGGAGCGGGTTGGGTACAATGAGCAGTTCTTC. It is translated as CASSIIAGLERVGYNEQFF.

Only a few counts were recorded for this clone. This chain links TRBV5-1 with TRBJ1-4; TRBD1 might be the D (5 bases). V lost 2 bases and J 4 bases, leaving 12 bases between the germline ends. CDR3 length: 15 residues. Germline CDR1 and CDR2: SGHRS and YFSETQ. CDR3 coding DNA: TGCGCCAGCAGCTTCGGGGGACGGCTTAATGAAAAACTGTTTTTT. Amino acid sequence: CASSFGGRLNEKLFF.

The V gene is TRBV27, the J gene TRBJ1-2, with D possibly matching TRBD1 (5 bases). The CDR3 is made up of 15 amino acids. V was clipped by 1 base and J by 5 bases, with 14 bases between them. CDR1 and CDR2 from the germline V gene are MNHEY and SMNVEV (reference sequence). The CDR3 here is CASSLFQGFQYGYTF. The CDR3 DNA sequence: TGTGCCAGCAGTTTATTTCAGGGTTTTCAGTATGGCTACACCTTC.

This clone has a handful of counts. The V and J genes are TRBV5-1 and TRBJ1-6; D is undetermined. The CDR3 is 16 residues long. The germline V gene encodes CDR1 SGHRS and CDR2 YFSETQ. V was clipped by 0 bases and J by 1 base, with 8 bases between them. CDR3 region: CASSLGPGSYNSPLHF. The DNA for the CDR3 is TGCGCCAGCAGCTTGGGGCCGGGGTCCTATAATTCACCCCTCCACTTT.

The J gene is TRBJ2-3, the V gene TRBV5-3; TRBD2 matches 8 bases. TRBV5-3 is annotated as an ORF whose role is uncertain. This CDR3 is 15 amino acids long. V trimming: 2 bases; J trimming: 5 bases; junction bases outside the gene matches: 7. The DNA of the CDR3 is TGTGCCAGAAGCTTCCCCGGGAGGGCCTTAGATACGCAGTATTTT. It encodes CARSFPGRALDTQYF.

This sequence joins TRBV5-1 and TRBJ2-3; TRBD1 agrees at 10 bases. This CDR3 contains 17 residues. V shed 0 bases and J 1 base; nucleotides not matched to a gene: 5. From germline, CDR1 is SGHRS and CDR2 YFSETQ. CDR3 residues: CASSLEFGTGGTDTQYF. The CDR3 region has the DNA TGCGCCAGCAGCTTGGAATTCGGGACAGGGGGCACAGATACGCAGTATTTT. Combining the CDR3 with reference TRBV5-1 and TRBJ2-3 gives the whole variable domain KAGVTQTPRYLIKTRGQQVTLSCSPISGHRSVSWYQQTPGQGLQFLFEYFSETQRNKGNFPGRFSGRQFSNSRSEMNVSTLELGDSALYLCASSLEFGTGGTDTQYFGPGTRLTVL.

This CDR3 reads CASTSWRGTQETQYF. The CDR3 DNA is TGTGCCAGCACCTCCTGGCGGGGAACCCAAGAGACCCAGTACTTC. The J gene is TRBJ2-5, the V gene TRBV6-5; perhaps TRBD2 as D (6 bases). V lost 7 bases and J 1 base, leaving 16 bases between the germline ends. This CDR3 region has 15 residues. The germline gives CDR1 MNHEY, CDR2 SVGAGI.

This chain connects TRBV6-2 or TRBV6-3 to TRBJ2-1; D gene unclear. This CDR3 is 14 amino acids long. Germline V gives CDR1 MNHEY, CDR2 SVGEGT. V dropped 0 bases and J dropped 6 bases, with 9 bases sitting between them. As DNA, the CDR3 is TGTGCCAGCAGTTACTCGAGCTTCTTCAATGAGCAGTTCTTC. Its protein product is CASSYSSFFNEQFF.

The chain combines TRBV6-1 with TRBJ1-2, with D possibly TRBD1 on 5 matching bases. The length of the CDR3 is 14 residues. The V end lost 0 bases, the J end lost 8 bases, and 13 bases lay between the germline ends. Germline V gene lookup returns CDR1 MNHNS and CDR2 SASEGT. This chain's CDR3 is CASSEARGTWGYTF. CDR3 coding DNA: TGTGCCAGCAGTGAAGCGCGTGGGACTTGGGGCTACACCTTC.

The genes are TRBV11-2 and TRBJ2-3, with 8 bases identical to TRBD2. The CDR3 sequence is 15 residues long. V lost 6 bases, J lost 2 bases, and 7 bases stayed unmatched. Germline assignment: CDR1 SGHAT and CDR2 FQNNGV. CDR3 bases: TGTGCCAGCAGAGGATTTAGCGGGGACACAGATACGCAGTATTTT. Translation: CASRGFSGDTDTQYF.

The gene calls are TRBV9 and TRBJ1-3; D is ambiguous. CDR1 SGDLS and CDR2 YYNGEE come from the germline V gene. The CDR3 runs 16 residues. Trimming shortened V by 4 bases and J by 0 bases, and 14 bases separated the two germline ends. The CDR3 region is CASSLRRESSGNTIYF. The CDR3 DNA reads as TGTGCCAGCAGCCTCCGACGGGAAAGCTCTGGAAACACCATATATTTT.

This clone was seen once. V and J are TRBV28 and TRBJ1-5; 8 bases match TRBD1. V was pared by 6 bases and J by 4 bases, with 2 bases of the junction left unmatched. This CDR3 is built from 13 residues. CDR1 MDHEN and CDR2 SYDVKM come from the germline V gene. CDR3 sequence (DNA): TGTGCCAGCAGATGGACAGGGAATCAGCCCCAGCATTTT. Residues: CASRWTGNQPQHF.